Given below is one T cell receptor beta chain in context. This clone was counted only a few times. What antigen it recognizes has not been identified. No much larger clone is present one base from it, and per-base qualities are unavailable. The germline V gene specifies SGHRS as CDR1 and YFSETQ as CDR2. V loses 0 bases, J loses 2 bases, and the germline ends lie 9 bases apart. The CDR3 numbers 15 residues from cysteine through phenylalanine. Only CDR3 DNA is held: 45 bases, read in frame from base 1. The immunoSEQ Assay, a bias-controlled multiplex PCR, was used to amplify TCRbeta CDR3 regions from genomic DNA. The source study handled its data this way. Nucleated cell counts per sample were estimated from amplification of reference gene primers within the assay. Sequence reads were collapsed and filtered to measure the absolute abundance of every unique TCRbeta CDR3 rearrangement. For each sample, productive Simpson clonality was calculated by taking the square root of Simpson's diversity index across productive rearrangements. TCRdb stores this immuneACCESS table with in-frame sequences only. Part of the clones is absent; in the studies checked, under half of the shortfall reflects unresolved V genes, and no reason is known for the rest. V, J and clone size were drawn from that table, and D and trimming were deduced from the DNA. The sample table lists over 90,000 clones, around 80% of them with a count of one. The ten largest clones take up around 7.2% of the sample.

These data are taken from a study of blood T cell repertoires in COVID-19 (dated by TCRdb to the early 2020s). Context from the whole study: Samples from collaborators originated in the United States, Italy and Spain and spanned both the acute and convalescent phases of COVID-19. The prospective study material was composed of cDNA or gDNA derived from T cells, B-cell-depleted T cells, or PBMCs. The dataset comprised deeply sampled blood TCRbeta repertoires from subjects exposed to, actively infected with, or recovered from COVID-19. Where HLA class I and class II types were available, the types were taken from metadata supplied by the sample provider, not from assay-based typing. Sample metadata almost always included a de-identified subject ID, COVID-19 status, age in years and sex. Samples came from the ongoing ImmuneRACE study (first 160 participants) plus 1,254 subjects from 6 global collaborators. The repertoires were made available in a free public database intended to serve as a resource for research on the immune response to SARS-CoV-2.

Whole blood was collected in K2EDTA tubes by collaborating institutions according to the institutions' own protocols. For TCRbeta analysis, collaborators shipped samples in one of three forms: frozen whole blood, isolated PBMCs, or DNA extracted from either of those sample types. What the authors observed across the whole study: The amount of clinical and demographic metadata varied by source and participant and was provided uncurated.

This chain joins TRBV5-1 to TRBJ2-1, with the D gene too uncertain to name. The sequenced sample was peripheral blood. The origin of this receptor is a man in his forties or fifties with active or convalescent COVID-19. This receptor carries the CDR3 CASSLDGTTYNEQFF. The DNA sequence is TGCGCCAGCAGCTTGGATGGCACAACCTACAATGAGCAGTTCTTC.